The TCR beta chain described here comes from a study of blood T cell repertoires in COVID-19 (dated by TCRdb to between 2020 and 2021). Some background on the complete study: Collaborator samples came from the United States, Italy and Spain and covered acute and convalescent phases of COVID-19. The prospective study material was composed of cDNA or gDNA derived from T cells, B-cell-depleted T cells, or PBMCs. Subjects who had been exposed to COVID-19, were actively infected with it, or had recovered from it provided the deeply sampled blood TCRbeta repertoires that made up the dataset. The repertoires were released in a freely available public database meant as a resource for research on the immune response to SARS-CoV-2. Samples were obtained from the ongoing ImmuneRACE study (first 160 participants) and from over a thousand subjects provided by 6 global collaborators. Sample metadata almost always included a de-identified subject ID, COVID-19 status, age in years and sex. Where available, HLA class I and class II types were obtained from metadata supplied by the sample provider rather than from assay-based typing. What the authors observed across the whole study: The amount of clinical and demographic metadata varied by source and participant and was provided uncurated.

Concerning this clone: This receptor's antigen is unknown. Base qualities are not provided; no much larger clone lies one nucleotide away.

TCRbeta CDR3 regions were amplified from genomic DNA by means of the immunoSEQ Assay, a bias-controlled multiplex PCR. The authors' pipeline ran thus. The number of nucleated cells in each sample was estimated by amplification of reference gene primers within the assay. To quantify the absolute abundance of each unique TCRbeta CDR3 rearrangement, sequence reads were collapsed and filtered. For each sample, productive Simpson clonality was calculated as the square root of Simpson's diversity index across productive rearrangements. Drawn from immuneACCESS, this table holds only the in-frame rearrangements with V and J called that TCRdb kept. Clones are partly lost; checked studies trace under half to an unresolved V gene and leave the rest unexplained. The V and J calls and clone size are taken from that table; D and trimming were inferred from the DNA. Within this sample are fewer than 250,000 clones, with roughly four fifths of them counted one time only. The ten top clones hold roughly 8% of the sample.

Whole blood was collected in K2EDTA tubes by collaborating institutions according to the institutions' own protocols. Collaborator samples were shipped for TCRbeta analysis as frozen whole blood, isolated PBMCs, or DNA extracted from either sample type. This TCR was sampled from a woman in her forties or fifties with active or convalescent COVID-19. Material: peripheral blood.

The sequence in DNA is TGCAGCGTTGATAGCGGGAGGGCCACTGGGGCCAACGTCCTGACTTTC. Its product reads: CSVDSGRATGANVLTF. Recombination linked TRBV29-1 to TRBJ2-6; 11 middle bases align to TRBD2. The germline V gene specifies SQVTM as CDR1 and ANQGSEA as CDR2. The CDR3, from cysteine to phenylalanine, totals 16 residues. The DNA shown is the 48-base CDR3, in frame from base 1. For this chain, trimming is 3 bases at the V end and 2 bases at the J end, and the number of junction bases without a gene match is 3.